The T cell receptor beta chain under discussion was sequenced for a study of CD8 T cells in ankylosing spondylitis. Of note for this clonotype: The antigen is unknown.

The length of the CDR3 is 12 residues. V was clipped by 5 bases and J by 7 bases, with 8 bases between them. Making the TCR beta libraries involved quantitative 5'-RACE with molecular barcodes. TCRdb fed the 5' RACE reads into MiXCR, producing one record per CDR3 protein. The table includes some 30,000 distinct CDR3 sequences, 14% detected once. Whole-study findings and limits: Those disease-linked clones were CD8+; they were also relatively rare in peripheral blood. A TCR beta motif made of several highly homologous variants seemed typical of ankylosing spondylitis blood.

The origin of this receptor is a male donor with ankylosing spondylitis or in good health (not recorded which). J is TRBJ1-4 and V is TRBV12-3 or TRBV12-4; D is possibly TRBD1 (6 bases). Material for sequencing was blood. CDR3 protein: CASSRDTEKLFF. The DNA of the CDR3 is TGTGCCAGCAGTCGGGACACTGAAAAACTGTTTTTT.